This TCR beta chain derives from a study of blood T cell repertoires in COVID-19. Germline V gene lookup returns CDR1 MDHEN and CDR2 SYDVKM. The CDR3 length is 15 residues. Trimming at V came to 5 bases and at J to 7 bases, leaving 13 bases not matched to a gene. Measured with immunoSEQ multiplex PCR; TCRdb has only the in-frame clones, and not every one. The profile shows 45,000 to 55,000 clones, about 92% of them singletons. The chain combines TRBV28 with TRBJ1-2; TRBD1 agrees at 7 bases. Sequenced sample: peripheral blood. This clonotype was sampled from a human donor in a cohort sampled during active COVID-19. The CDR3 DNA is TGTGCCAGCAGTCCCCCCCCTCGGACAGGTGGTGGCTACACCTTC. Amino acid sequence: CASSPPPRTGGGYTF.